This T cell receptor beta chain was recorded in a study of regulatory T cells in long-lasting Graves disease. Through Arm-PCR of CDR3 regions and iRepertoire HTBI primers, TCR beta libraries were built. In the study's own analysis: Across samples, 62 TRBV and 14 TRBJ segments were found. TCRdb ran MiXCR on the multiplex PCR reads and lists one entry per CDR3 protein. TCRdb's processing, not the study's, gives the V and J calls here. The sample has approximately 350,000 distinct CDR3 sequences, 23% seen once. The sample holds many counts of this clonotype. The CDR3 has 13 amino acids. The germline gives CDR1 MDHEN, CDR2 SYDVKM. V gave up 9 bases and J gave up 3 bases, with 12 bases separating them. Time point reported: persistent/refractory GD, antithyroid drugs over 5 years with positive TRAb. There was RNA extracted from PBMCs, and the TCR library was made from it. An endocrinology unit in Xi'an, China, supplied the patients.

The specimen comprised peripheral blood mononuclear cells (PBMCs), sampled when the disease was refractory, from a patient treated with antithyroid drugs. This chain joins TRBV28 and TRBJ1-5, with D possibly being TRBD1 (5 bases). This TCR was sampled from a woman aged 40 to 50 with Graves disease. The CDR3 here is CASETADNQPQHF. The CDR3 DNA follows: TGTGCCAGTGAGACAGCGGACAATCAGCCCCAGCATTTT.